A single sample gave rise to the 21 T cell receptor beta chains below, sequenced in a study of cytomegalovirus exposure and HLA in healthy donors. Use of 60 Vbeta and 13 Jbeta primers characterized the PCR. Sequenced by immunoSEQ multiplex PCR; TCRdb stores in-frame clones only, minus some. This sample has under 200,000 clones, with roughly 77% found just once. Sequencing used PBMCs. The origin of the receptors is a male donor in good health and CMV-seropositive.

The CDR3, as DNA: TGTGCCAGCAGCGAGGACAGGGAGCGATCAAACATTCAGTACTTC. Amino acid sequence: CASSEDRERSNIQYF. The genes are TRBV7-3 and TRBJ2-4; 8 bases align to TRBD1. This CDR3 is 15 amino acids long. CDR1 is SGHTA, CDR2 FQGTGA, per germline. With V trimmed by 5 bases and J by 6 bases, 9 bases remained unmatched.

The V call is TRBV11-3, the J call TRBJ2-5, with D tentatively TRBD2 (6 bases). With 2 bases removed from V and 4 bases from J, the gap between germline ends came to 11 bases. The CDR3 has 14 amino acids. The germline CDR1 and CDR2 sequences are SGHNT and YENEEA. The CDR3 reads CASSLTSSSETQYF. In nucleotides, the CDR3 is TGTGCCAGCAGCTTAACTAGCTCTTCAGAGACCCAGTACTTC.

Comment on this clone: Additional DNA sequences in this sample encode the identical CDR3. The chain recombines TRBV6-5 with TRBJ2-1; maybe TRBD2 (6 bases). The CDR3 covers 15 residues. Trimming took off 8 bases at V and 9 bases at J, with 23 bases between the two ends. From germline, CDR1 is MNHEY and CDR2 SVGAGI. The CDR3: CASWYSGLAGSEQFF. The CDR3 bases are TGTGCCAGCTGGTATAGTGGGTTGGCGGGGAGTGAGCAGTTCTTC.

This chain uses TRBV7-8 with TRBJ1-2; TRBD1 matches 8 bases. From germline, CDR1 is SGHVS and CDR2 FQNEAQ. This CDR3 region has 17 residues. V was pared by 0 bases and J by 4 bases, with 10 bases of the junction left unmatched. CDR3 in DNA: TGTGCCAGCAGCTTAGCCCAGAGGACAGGGTGGGGCTATGGCTACACCTTC. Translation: CASSLAQRTGWGYGYTF.

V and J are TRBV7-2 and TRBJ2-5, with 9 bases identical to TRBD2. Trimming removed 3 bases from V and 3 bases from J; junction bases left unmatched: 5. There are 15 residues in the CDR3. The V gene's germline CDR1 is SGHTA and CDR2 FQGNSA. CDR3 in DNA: TGTGCCAGCAGCTTTAGTAGCGGGAGCAAAGAGACCCAGTACTTC. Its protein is CASSFSSGSKETQYF.

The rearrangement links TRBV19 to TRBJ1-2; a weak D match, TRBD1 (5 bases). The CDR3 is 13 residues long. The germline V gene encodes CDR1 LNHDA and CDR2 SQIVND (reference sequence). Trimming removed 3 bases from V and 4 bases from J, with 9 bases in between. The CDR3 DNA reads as TGTGCCAGTAGTATCGGCAGGGCCTATGGCTACACCTTC. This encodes CASSIGRAYGYTF.

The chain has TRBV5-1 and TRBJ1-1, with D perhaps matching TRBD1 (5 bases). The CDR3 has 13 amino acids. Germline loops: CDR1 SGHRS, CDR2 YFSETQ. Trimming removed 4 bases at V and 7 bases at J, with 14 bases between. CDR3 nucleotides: TGCGCCAGCAGCAGCCGGGACGGGGGTGAAGCTTTCTTT. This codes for CASSSRDGGEAFF.

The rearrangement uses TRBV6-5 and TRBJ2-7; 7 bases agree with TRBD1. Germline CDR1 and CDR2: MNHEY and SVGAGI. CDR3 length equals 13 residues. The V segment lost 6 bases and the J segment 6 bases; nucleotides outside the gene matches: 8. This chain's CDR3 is CASRKDRSGEQYF. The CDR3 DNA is TGTGCCAGCAGAAAGGACAGGTCGGGCGAGCAGTACTTC.

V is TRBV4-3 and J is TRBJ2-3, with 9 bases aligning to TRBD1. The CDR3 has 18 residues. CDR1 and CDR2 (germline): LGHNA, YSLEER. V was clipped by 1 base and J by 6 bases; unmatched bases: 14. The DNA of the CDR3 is TGCGCCAGCAGCCAAGGGATGCAGGGACAGGGTTTTCTGGATACGCAGTATTTT. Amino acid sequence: CASSQGMQGQGFLDTQYF.

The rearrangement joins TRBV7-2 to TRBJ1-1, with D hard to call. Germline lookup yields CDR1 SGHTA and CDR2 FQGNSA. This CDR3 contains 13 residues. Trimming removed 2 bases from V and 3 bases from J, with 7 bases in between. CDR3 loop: CASSLRGDTEAFF. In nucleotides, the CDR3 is TGTGCCAGCAGCTTACGGGGAGACACTGAAGCTTTCTTT.

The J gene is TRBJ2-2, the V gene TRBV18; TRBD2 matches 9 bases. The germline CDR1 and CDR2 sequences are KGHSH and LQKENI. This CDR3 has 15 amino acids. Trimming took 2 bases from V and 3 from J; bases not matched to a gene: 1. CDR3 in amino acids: CASSPRTSDTGELFF. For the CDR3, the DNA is TGTGCCAGCTCACCAAGGACTAGCGACACCGGGGAGCTGTTTTTT.

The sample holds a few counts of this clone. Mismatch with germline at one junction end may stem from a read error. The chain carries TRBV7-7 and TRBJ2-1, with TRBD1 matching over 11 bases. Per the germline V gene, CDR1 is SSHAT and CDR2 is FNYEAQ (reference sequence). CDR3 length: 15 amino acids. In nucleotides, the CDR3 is TGTGCTAGCAGCAGAGGGACAGGGGGTTACAATGAGCAGTTCTTC. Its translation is CASSRGTGGYNEQFF.

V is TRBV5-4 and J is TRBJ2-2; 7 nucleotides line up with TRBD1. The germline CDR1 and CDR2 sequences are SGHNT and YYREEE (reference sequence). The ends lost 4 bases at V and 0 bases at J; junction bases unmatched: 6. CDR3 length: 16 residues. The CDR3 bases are TGTGCCAGCAGCCCCAGACAGGGAGCGAACACCGGGGAGCTGTTTTTT. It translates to CASSPRQGANTGELFF. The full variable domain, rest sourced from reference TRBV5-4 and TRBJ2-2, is ETGVTQSPTHLIKTRGQQVTLRCSSQSGHNTVSWYQQALGQGPQFIFQYYREEENGRGNFPPRFSGLQFPNYSSELNVNALELDDSALYLCASSPRQGANTGELFFGEGSRLTVL.

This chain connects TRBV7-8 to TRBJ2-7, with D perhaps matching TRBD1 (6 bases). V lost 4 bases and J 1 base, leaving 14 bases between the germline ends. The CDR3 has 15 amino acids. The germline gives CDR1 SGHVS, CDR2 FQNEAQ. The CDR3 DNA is TGTGCCAGCAGCTCCGGGGACCAGGGGTCCTACGAGCAGTACTTC. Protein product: CASSSGDQGSYEQYF. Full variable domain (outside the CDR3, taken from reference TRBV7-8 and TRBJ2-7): GAGVSQSPRYKVAKRGQDVALRCDPISGHVSLFWYQQALGQGPEFLTYFQNEAQLDKSGLPSDRFFAERPEGSVSTLKIQRTQQEDSAVYLCASSSGDQGSYEQYFGPGTRLTVT.

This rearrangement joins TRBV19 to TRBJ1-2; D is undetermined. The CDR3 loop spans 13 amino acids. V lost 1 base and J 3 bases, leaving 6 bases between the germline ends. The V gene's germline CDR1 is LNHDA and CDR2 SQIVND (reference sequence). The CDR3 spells CASSIGQDYGYTF. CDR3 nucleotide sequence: TGTGCCAGTAGTATAGGACAAGACTATGGCTACACCTTC.

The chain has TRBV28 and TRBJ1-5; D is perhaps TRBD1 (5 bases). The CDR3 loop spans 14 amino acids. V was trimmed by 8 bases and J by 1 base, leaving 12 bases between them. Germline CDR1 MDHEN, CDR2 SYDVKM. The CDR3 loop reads CASGRGGSNQPQHF. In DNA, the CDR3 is TGTGCCAGCGGCCGGGGGGGGAGCAATCAGCCCCAGCATTTT.

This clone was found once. CDR3 amino acids: CASSQDFQNEQYF. CDR3 nucleotide sequence: TGCGCCAGCAGCCAAGACTTCCAGAACGAGCAGTACTTC. The chain is built from TRBV4-3 and TRBJ2-7; D call uncertain. Germline CDR1 reads LGHNA; CDR2 reads YSLEER. Trimming left V 0 bases short and J 5 bases short, with 8 bases between. This CDR3 is built from 13 residues.

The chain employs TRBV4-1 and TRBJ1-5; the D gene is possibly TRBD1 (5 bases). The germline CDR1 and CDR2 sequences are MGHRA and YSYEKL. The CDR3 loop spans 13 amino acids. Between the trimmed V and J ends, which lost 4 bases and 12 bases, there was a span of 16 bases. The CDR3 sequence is CASSRQGDSLQHF. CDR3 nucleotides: TGCGCCAGCAGCCGCCAAGGGGACTCTCTCCAGCATTTT.

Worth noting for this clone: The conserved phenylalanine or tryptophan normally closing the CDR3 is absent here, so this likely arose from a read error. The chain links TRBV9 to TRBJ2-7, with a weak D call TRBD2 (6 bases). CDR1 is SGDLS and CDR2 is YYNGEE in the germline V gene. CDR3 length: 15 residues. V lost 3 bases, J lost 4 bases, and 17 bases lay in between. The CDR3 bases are TGTGCCAGCAGCGCCTATAGCGGACGAATGTACGAGCAGTACCTC. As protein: CASSAYSGRMYEQYL.

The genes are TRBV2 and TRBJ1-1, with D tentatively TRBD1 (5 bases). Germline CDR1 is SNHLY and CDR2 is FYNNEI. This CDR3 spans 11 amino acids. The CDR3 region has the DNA TGTGCAGGCAAGGGGTACACTGAAGCTTTCTTT. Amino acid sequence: CAGKGYTEAFF.

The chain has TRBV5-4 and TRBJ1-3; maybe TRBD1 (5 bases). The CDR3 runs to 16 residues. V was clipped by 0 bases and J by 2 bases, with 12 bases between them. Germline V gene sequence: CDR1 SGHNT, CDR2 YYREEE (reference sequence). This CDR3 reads CASSLGQPGAGNTIYF. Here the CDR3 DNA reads TGTGCCAGCAGCTTGGGTCAGCCGGGGGCTGGAAACACCATATATTTT.